This entry lists 3 T cell receptor beta chains sequenced from one sample in a study of radiotherapy plus CTLA-4 blockade in lung cancer. This table comes from immunoSEQ multiplex PCR, and its TCRdb copy is limited to in-frame clones, with some not included. The table includes around 45,000 clones, 65% to 85% detected once. Source: peripheral blood, taken from a patient treated with radiotherapy plus ipilimumab. The source is a human donor with non-small cell lung cancer who had stable disease on radiotherapy plus ipilimumab.

The rearrangement joins TRBV18 to TRBJ1-5, with D possibly being TRBD1 (6 bases). The V end was cut by 5 bases, the J end by 7 bases, with 15 bases between. The CDR3 length is 14 residues. Germline loops: CDR1 KGHSH, CDR2 LQKENI. The CDR3 reads CASSEDRGSQPQHF. The CDR3 coding sequence is TGTGCCAGCTCAGAGGACAGAGGGAGCCAGCCCCAGCATTTT.

V and J are TRBV9 and TRBJ1-2; D may be TRBD1 (5 bases). Germline CDR1 is SGDLS and CDR2 is YYNGEE. Trimming removed 4 bases from V and 0 bases from J, with 16 bases in between. The CDR3 spans 16 residues. The CDR3 reads CASSTQWGGANYGYTF. CDR3 nucleotide sequence: TGTGCCAGCAGCACACAATGGGGGGGAGCTAACTATGGCTACACCTTC.

This clone is categorized as medium-sized. V gene TRBV6-1 combines with J gene TRBJ2-3; 7 positions match TRBD1. The V and J ends lost 1 base and 4 bases, in that order; junction bases with no gene match: 5. This CDR3 spans 15 amino acids. The germline CDR1 and CDR2 sequences are MNHNS and SASEGT. The CDR3 reads CASSEEQGKADTQYF. The CDR3 DNA follows: TGTGCCAGCAGTGAAGAACAGGGGAAGGCAGATACGCAGTATTTT.